Shown below are 27 T cell receptor beta chains from a single sample sequenced in a study of tumor-infiltrating lymphocytes in oesophageal squamous cell carcinoma. One entry per CDR3 protein, called by TCRdb with MiXCR from the PCR reads. Seen here are around 6,200 distinct CDR3 sequences, more than 12% observed once, and the top ten hold roughly a sixth. Sequenced: esophageal tumor tissue. Receptor source: a male donor with esophageal squamous cell carcinoma.

The table lists this clonotype with many counts. The chain joins TRBV28 to TRBJ1-6, with 9 nucleotides matching TRBD1. V trimming: 2 bases; J trimming: 9 bases; junction bases outside the gene matches: 8. This CDR3 is 16 amino acids long. Per the germline V gene, CDR1 is MDHEN and CDR2 is SYDVKM. CDR3 in DNA: TGTGCCAGCAGTTTAATGTATGGGACAGGGTCTTCACCCCTCCACTTT. It specifies CASSLMYGTGSSPLHF.

The chain is built from TRBV5-1 and TRBJ2-2; TRBD1 or TRBD2 may be the D gene (5 bases each). The CDR3 covers 15 residues. Trimming removed 7 bases from V and 2 bases from J, with 15 bases in between. Germline V lookup: CDR1 SGHRS, CDR2 YFSETQ. In DNA, the CDR3 is TGCGCCAGCGGTCAGGGACGGACTAACACCGGGGAGCTGTTTTTT. This codes for CASGQGRTNTGELFF.

The table lists this clonotype with many counts. One base away lies a much larger clone, so this may be a sequencing read error. The chain carries TRBV7-3 and TRBJ2-5; D is uncertain. Trimming left V 0 bases short and J 11 bases short, with 13 bases between. CDR1 SGHTA and CDR2 FQGTGA come from the germline V gene. The CDR3 spans 13 residues. CDR3: CASSLTAYNEQYF. In nucleotides, the CDR3 is TGTGCCAGCAGCTTAACGGCCTACAATGAGCAGTACTTC.

By frequency in the sample, this clonotype is medium-sized (0.01 to 0.1%). The junction departs from germline at one end; a sequencing error may be responsible. V usage is TRBV6-6 and J usage is TRBJ2-7; 8 bases are shared with TRBD1. The CDR3 has 14 residues. Germline V lookup: CDR1 MNHNY, CDR2 SVGAGI (reference sequence). CDR3 residues: CASSYSTGGSPLHF. In DNA form, the CDR3 reads TGTGCCAGCAGTTACTCCACAGGGGGTTCACCCCTCCACTTC.

Within the sample, this clonotype is medium-sized (0.01 to 0.1%). The chain couples TRBV11-2 to TRBJ2-2, with D possibly being TRBD2 (7 bases). CDR1 and CDR2 (germline): SGHAT, FQNNGV. CDR3 size: 15 residues. Trimming stripped 1 base from V and 7 bases from J, with 13 bases between. The CDR3 DNA follows: TGTGCCAGCAGCTTAGGGGGGGGGCCAATCGGGGAGCTGTTTTTT. Residues: CASSLGGGPIGELFF.

V is TRBV13 and J is TRBJ2-6; 14 nucleotides match TRBD2. The DNA end lines up better with TRBJ2-7; the J call may be wrong. Germline CDR1 and CDR2: PRHDT and FYEKMQ (reference sequence). The CDR3 covers 15 residues. CDR3: CASSSTSGGAYEQYF. CDR3 sequence (DNA): TGTGCCAGCAGCTCGACTAGCGGGGGGGCCTACGAGCAGTACTTC.

This clonotype was picked up a small number of times. CDR3 loop: CASSTYIRAEAFF. The CDR3, as DNA: TGTGCCAGTAGTACATACATCAGGGCTGAAGCTTTCTTT. This rearrangement joins TRBV19 to TRBJ1-1, with D possibly TRBD1 on 5 matching bases. The CDR3 consists of 13 residues. Germline loops: CDR1 LNHDA, CDR2 SQIVND (reference sequence). Trimming removed 4 bases from V and 6 bases from J, with 12 bases in between.

By share, this clonotype ranks as medium-sized. V usage is TRBV12-3 or TRBV12-4 and J usage is TRBJ2-7; 11 nucleotides match TRBD2. CDR3 length equals 15 residues. Trimming cost V 5 bases and J 4 bases; bases outside gene matches: 7. CDR3 sequence: CASSVRTSGWYEQYF. In nucleotides, the CDR3 is TGTGCCAGCAGTGTACGGACTAGCGGGTGGTACGAGCAGTACTTC.

In its sample, this clonotype is medium-sized (0.01 to 0.1%). The rearrangement links TRBV7-9 to TRBJ2-7; D not resolved. The CDR3 loop spans 13 amino acids. V was trimmed by 1 base and J by 4 bases, leaving 8 bases between them. Germline values: CDR1 SEHNR, CDR2 FQNEAQ (reference sequence). CDR3 sequence reads: CASSLVPPYEQYF. For the CDR3, the DNA is TGTGCCAGCAGCTTAGTTCCGCCATACGAGCAGTACTTC.

This clonotype is deemed medium-sized (0.01 to 0.1%). The rearrangement links TRBV7-8 to TRBJ2-7; D assignment may be TRBD1 or TRBD2 (5 bases each). The CDR3 has 16 residues. Germline V gene sequence: CDR1 SGHVS, CDR2 FQNEAQ. The V end lost 3 bases, the J end lost 7 bases, and 22 bases lay between the germline ends. CDR3 loop: CASSFGTDTSNREQYF. In DNA form, the CDR3 reads TGTGCCAGCAGCTTCGGGACGGATACCTCTAATAGGGAGCAGTACTTC. The variable domain in full, with the rest retrieved from reference TRBV7-8 and TRBJ2-7, is GAGVSQSPRYKVAKRGQDVALRCDPISGHVSLFWYQQALGQGPEFLTYFQNEAQLDKSGLPSDRFFAERPEGSVSTLKIQRTQQEDSAVYLCASSFGTDTSNREQYFGPGTRLTVT.

This clonotype is termed medium-sized. This sequence joins TRBV12-3 or TRBV12-4 and TRBJ2-1; 8 bases match TRBD2. The CDR3 has 15 amino acids. After removal of 2 bases from V and 0 bases from J, the junction contained 0 bases not matched to a gene. The CDR3 DNA reads TGTGCCAGCAGTTTAAGCGGGGGCTCCTACAATGAGCAGTTCTTC. Its translation: CASSLSGGSYNEQFF.

This clonotype was counted ten times or more. The rearrangement links TRBV6-1 to TRBJ1-2; 7 positions agree with TRBD1. The CDR3 runs 14 residues. Germline V gene sequence: CDR1 MNHNS, CDR2 SASEGT. The V and J ends lost 6 bases and 6 bases, in that order; junction bases with no gene match: 10. The CDR3 nucleotides are TGTGCCAGCAGCTCTTCAGGGACAGCCAATGGCTACACCTTC. This translates into CASSSSGTANGYTF.

This clonotype is medium-sized. The V and J genes are TRBV6-1 and TRBJ2-5; D could derive from TRBD1 or TRBD2 (6 bases each). Germline V gives CDR1 MNHNS, CDR2 SASEGT. There are 14 residues in the CDR3. Trimming pared 8 bases from V and 2 bases from J, leaving 15 bases between. The CDR3 loop reads CASLERRGQETQYF. CDR3 coding DNA: TGTGCCAGCCTCGAACGGAGGGGGCAAGAGACCCAGTACTTC.

This clonotype was seen ten or more times. The rearrangement links TRBV6-1 to TRBJ1-6; no clear D. This CDR3 region has 14 residues. V lost 5 bases and J lost 9, with 14 bases in between. Germline loops: CDR1 MNHNS, CDR2 SASEGT. CDR3 in amino acids: CASSWGAHSSPLHF. The CDR3 DNA follows: TGTGCCAGCAGTTGGGGAGCTCATAGTTCACCCCTCCACTTT.

This clonotype came up a few times. At one end the junction does not follow the germline gene, possibly because of a read error. V and J are TRBV4-1 and TRBJ1-5; possible D gene TRBD1, 5 bases. This CDR3 has 18 amino acids. Germline V gene sequence: CDR1 MGHRA, CDR2 YSYEKL. The CDR3 sequence: CASSQDDFSGRGHQPQHF. The CDR3 DNA sequence: TGTGCCAGCAGCCAAGATGATTTTTCCGGGAGGGGCCATCAGCCCCAGCATTTT.

The sample holds one count of this clonotype. The conserved final phenylalanine or tryptophan is absent from the CDR3, which likely points to a read error. It is unclear where the CDR3 begins or ends on the DNA, so no DNA is shown, and the CDR3 is as TCRdb lists it. The chain combines TRBV7-9 with TRBJ2-3; no check of the table's D call, TRBD1, against the DNA was made. The germline gives CDR1 SEHNR, CDR2 FQNEAQ (reference sequence). The CDR3 spans 16 residues, counting both ends. The CDR3 region is CASSLAQQVTGYTFGS.

This clonotype came up many times. The chain combines TRBV5-4 with TRBJ2-2; perhaps D is TRBD1 or TRBD2 (5 bases each). The CDR3 runs 16 residues. Germline values: CDR1 SGHNT, CDR2 YYREEE (reference sequence). Trimming took off 3 bases at V and 6 bases at J, with 18 bases between the two ends. Written as DNA, the CDR3 is TGTGCCAGCAGCTCGAGGGTAGCTGGGGGACCCGGGGAGCTGTTTTTT. Its protein is CASSSRVAGGPGELFF. Full variable domain (missing parts from reference TRBV5-4 and TRBJ2-2): ETGVTQSPTHLIKTRGQQVTLRCSSQSGHNTVSWYQQALGQGPQFIFQYYREEENGRGNFPPRFSGLQFPNYSSELNVNALELDDSALYLCASSSRVAGGPGELFFGEGSRLTVL.

This clonotype qualifies as medium-sized. The J gene is TRBJ2-1, the V gene TRBV6-1, with 14 bases aligning to TRBD2. The V gene end was trimmed by 4 bases and the J gene end by 8 bases; junction bases not matched to a gene: 1. There are 14 residues in the CDR3. Looked up from germline, CDR1 is MNHNS and CDR2 is SASEGT. The CDR3 bases are TGTGCCAGCAGTGGACTAGCGGGGGGGTATGAGCAGTTCTTC. As protein: CASSGLAGGYEQFF.

This clonotype was recorded many times. The V gene is TRBV19, the J gene TRBJ2-3, with D perhaps matching TRBD1 (6 bases). CDR3 size: 16 residues. Trimming left V 10 bases short and J 2 bases short, with 22 bases between. CDR1 and CDR2 (germline): LNHDA, SQIVND (reference sequence). This CDR3 is CAISRTGLANTDTQYF. CDR3 DNA sequence: TGTGCCATTAGCAGAACAGGGCTTGCGAACACAGATACGCAGTATTTT.

This clonotype was counted ten times or more. The gene calls are TRBV6-4 and TRBJ2-3; 7 bases agree with TRBD2. The CDR3 is 13 residues long. CDR1 and CDR2 from the germline V gene are MRHNA and SNTAGT. V lost 2 bases, J lost 5 bases, and 1 base stayed unmatched. The CDR3 nucleotides are TGTGCCAGCAGTGACGGGGGGGGAGATACGCAGTATTTT. Protein: CASSDGGGDTQYF.

This clonotype was recorded at least ten times. Here the CDR3 omits its conserved ending phenylalanine or tryptophan, so a read error is the likely source. The DNA is left out, because the CDR3 cannot be placed on it with certainty; the CDR3 is given as TCRdb lists it. The J gene is TRBJ2-6, the V gene TRBV7-3. CDR1 is SGHTA and CDR2 is FQGTGA in the germline V gene. Including both end residues, the CDR3 is 8 amino acids long. CDR3 region: CASSVGTS.

Many counts were recorded for this clonotype. The rearrangement uses TRBV5-1 and TRBJ2-3; D is uncertain. Germline V gives CDR1 SGHRS, CDR2 YFSETQ. Trimming took 4 bases from V and 4 from J, leaving 10 bases between them. The CDR3 is 13 amino acids. DNA for the CDR3: TGCGCCAGCAGCCCTACCGTGGCAGATACGCAGTATTTT. Its translation is CASSPTVADTQYF. Full variable domain (remainder filled in from reference TRBV5-1 and TRBJ2-3): KAGVTQTPRYLIKTRGQQVTLSCSPISGHRSVSWYQQTPGQGLQFLFEYFSETQRNKGNFPGRFSGRQFSNSRSEMNVSTLELGDSALYLCASSPTVADTQYFGPGTRLTVL.

This clonotype was seen at least ten times. V is TRBV10-3 and J is TRBJ2-7, with a possible D match to TRBD2 (5 bases). Germline V lookup: CDR1 ENHRY, CDR2 SYGVKD. The CDR3 is 14 amino acids. Trimming shortened V by 3 bases and J by 7 bases, and 16 bases separated the two germline ends. The CDR3 here is CAISDSLEVGEQYF. The CDR3 DNA sequence: TGTGCCATCAGTGATTCCCTGGAGGTGGGAGAGCAGTACTTC.

In this sample, this clonotype is medium-sized (0.01 to 0.1%). The rearrangement links TRBV7-2 to TRBJ2-7, with D possibly matching TRBD2 (5 bases). V lost 5 bases to trimming and J lost 3 bases, with 14 bases between them. Germline V gene lookup returns CDR1 SGHTA and CDR2 FQGNSA. The length of the CDR3 is 14 residues. The CDR3 DNA follows: TGTGCCAGCAGCCAGGACGGGAATCTCTACGAGCAGTACTTC. It specifies CASSQDGNLYEQYF.

This clonotype was observed many times. CDR3 sequence: CASNPSVLAKNIQYF. The CDR3 DNA is TGTGCCAGTAACCCCTCCGTTCTAGCCAAAAACATTCAGTACTTC. The chain employs TRBV19 and TRBJ2-4; no reliable D call. The CDR3 runs to 15 residues. V was shortened by 7 bases and J by 0 bases, with 13 bases between the two germline ends. The germline V gene has CDR1 LNHDA and CDR2 SQIVND (reference sequence).

This clonotype is deemed medium-sized. A much larger clone lies one base from this, so it may be a read error. The chain is built from TRBV7-3 and TRBJ2-1; no clear D. The J call may be wrong; the DNA end is better matched by TRBJ2-7. Germline V lookup: CDR1 SGHTA, CDR2 FQGTGA. The CDR3 extends over 15 amino acids. The CDR3 DNA follows: TGTGCCAGCAGCTTAGGGTCCAGCTCCTACAATGAGCAGTACTTC. Its translation is CASSLGSSSYNEQYF.

This clonotype was counted many times. The junction does not match germline at one end; this may be a read error. The CDR3 region is CATPQLDRNSPLHF. CDR3 bases: TGTGCCACCCCACAGCTCGACAGGAATTCACCCCTCCACTTC. The chain uses TRBV24-1 and TRBJ2-5; maybe TRBD1 (6 bases). Germline loops: CDR1 KGHDR, CDR2 SFDVKD. This CDR3 contains 14 residues.